This T cell receptor (beta chain) was documented in a study of brain T cells in children with intractable seizures. Per germline, CDR1 SGHKS and CDR2 YYEKEE (reference sequence). The CDR3 runs 15 residues. V shed 4 bases, J shed 5 bases, and the junction held 8 bases outside the gene matches. Time point of the sample: blood from clinic visit 5 months post-surgery; TSC patient then seizure free. The sequenced cases were selected for having the highest brain T cell transcript signatures. Patients received at least one anti-epileptic drug before surgery. Data came from immunoSEQ multiplex PCR; TCRdb stores just in-frame clones and leaves some out. Of about 320,000 clones detected, about 94% appear once; the ten largest clones hold under 7%.

The material sequenced was peripheral blood, taken 4 to 5 months after surgery. This chain links TRBV5-5 with TRBJ1-1, with TRBD1 matching 10 bases. The receptor comes from a boy under three years old with tuberous sclerosis and intractable seizures. In DNA form, the CDR3 reads TGTGCCAGCAGCGCGACCAGGACAGGGGGGACTGAAGCTTTCTTT. Protein product: CASSATRTGGTEAFF.